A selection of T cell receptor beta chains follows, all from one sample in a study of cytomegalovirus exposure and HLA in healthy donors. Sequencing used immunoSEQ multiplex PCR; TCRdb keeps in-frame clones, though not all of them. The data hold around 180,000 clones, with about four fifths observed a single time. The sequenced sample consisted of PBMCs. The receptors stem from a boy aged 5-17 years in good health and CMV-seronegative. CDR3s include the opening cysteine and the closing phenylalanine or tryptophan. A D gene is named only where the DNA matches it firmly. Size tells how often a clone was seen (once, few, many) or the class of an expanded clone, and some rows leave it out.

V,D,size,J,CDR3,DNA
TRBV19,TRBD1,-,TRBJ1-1,CAARDRPLMSTEAFF,TGTGCCGCTAGGGACAGACCTCTCATGAGCACTGAAGCTTTCTTT
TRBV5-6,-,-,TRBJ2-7,CASKGWVSYEQYF,TGTGCCAGTAAGGGGTGGGTCTCCTACGAGCAGTACTTC
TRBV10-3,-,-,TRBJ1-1,CAIGGGGTEAFF,TGTGCCATCGGTGGGGGAGGCACTGAAGCTTTCTTT
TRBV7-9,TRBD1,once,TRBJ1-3,CASSLTGDSGNTIYF,TGTGCCAGCAGCTTAACAGGGGACTCTGGAAACACCATATATTTT
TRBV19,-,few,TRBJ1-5,CASSKGIWDNQPQHF,TGTGCCAGTAGTAAGGGGATATGGGACAATCAGCCCCAGCATTTT
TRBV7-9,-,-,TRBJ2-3,CASSSAADTQYF,TGTGCCAGCAGCTCGGCGGCAGATACGCAGTATTTT
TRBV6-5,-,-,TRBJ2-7,CASSLLLGYEQYF,TGTGCCAGCAGCCTCCTACTCGGCTACGAGCAGTACTTC
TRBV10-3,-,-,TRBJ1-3,CAISAVSIPAGGNTIYF,TGTGCCATCAGTGCGGTGTCCATCCCTGCGGGGGGAAACACCATATATTTT
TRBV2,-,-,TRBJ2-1,CASSEAARSGNEQFF,TGTGCCAGCAGTGAAGCGGCGCGGAGCGGGAATGAGCAGTTCTTC
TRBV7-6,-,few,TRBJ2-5,CASSPEKPKHQETQYF,TGTGCCAGCAGCCCCGAGAAACCCAAACACCAAGAGACCCAGTACTTC
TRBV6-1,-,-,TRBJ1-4,CASSVDRTTNEKLFF,TGTGCCAGCAGTGTAGACAGGACTACTAATGAAAAACTGTTTTTT
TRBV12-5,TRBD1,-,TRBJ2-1,CASGRDSVENEQFF,TGTGCTAGTGGGAGGGACAGCGTCGAAAATGAGCAGTTCTTC
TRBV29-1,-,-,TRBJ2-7,CSVGQGSSYEQYF,TGCAGCGTTGGGCAGGGGAGCTCCTACGAGCAGTACTTC
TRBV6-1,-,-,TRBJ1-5,CAYGGGTNQPQHF,TGTGCTTACGGGGGGGGCACCAATCAGCCCCAGCATTTT
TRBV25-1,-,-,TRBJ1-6,CASSDGQGSLDNSPLHF,TGTGCCAGCAGTGATGGTCAGGGCTCTTTGGATAATTCACCCCTCCACTTT
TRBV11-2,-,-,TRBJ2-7,CASSFSVGGSYEQYF,TGTGCCAGCAGCTTCTCCGTAGGCGGATCCTACGAGCAGTACTTC
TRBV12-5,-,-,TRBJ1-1,CASGFDRNTEAFF,TGTGCTAGTGGTTTCGACAGGAACACTGAAGCTTTCTTT
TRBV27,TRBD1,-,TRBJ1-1,CASSPLSTGVITEAFF,TGTGCCAGCAGTCCACTCTCGACAGGGGTAATCACTGAAGCTTTCTTT
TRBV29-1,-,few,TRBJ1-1,CSVGQTNTEAFF,TGCAGCGTGGGACAAACGAACACTGAAGCTTTCTTT
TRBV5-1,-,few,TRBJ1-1,CASSLNRGFEAFF,TGCGCCAGCAGCTTGAATAGGGGATTTGAAGCTTTCTTT
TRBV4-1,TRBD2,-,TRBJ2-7,CASSQNSGGTYEQYF,TGCGCCAGCAGCCAAAATAGCGGGGGGACCTACGAGCAGTACTTC
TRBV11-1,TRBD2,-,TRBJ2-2,CASSWDYNTGELFF,TGTGCCAGCAGTTGGGACTATAACACCGGGGAGCTGTTTTTT
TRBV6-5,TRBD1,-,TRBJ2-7,CASSSPGQGFRYEQYF,TGTGCCAGCAGTTCGCCGGGACAGGGATTTCGGTACGAGCAGTACTTC
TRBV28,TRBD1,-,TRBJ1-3,CASSPGDSLRGTIYF,TGTGCCAGCAGCCCAGGGGACAGCCTAAGAGGTACCATATATTTT
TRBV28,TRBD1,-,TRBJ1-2,CASNWVTGGANYGYTF,TGTGCCAGCAATTGGGTAACAGGGGGCGCCAACTATGGCTACACCTTC
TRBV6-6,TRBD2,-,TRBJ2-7,CASSYTGTSGDYEQYF,TGTGCCAGCAGTTACACCGGGACTAGCGGGGATTACGAGCAGTACTTC
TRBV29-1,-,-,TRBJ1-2,CSVDGGTGYTF,TGCAGCGTTGATGGGGGGACTGGCTACACCTTC
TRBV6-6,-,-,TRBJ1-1,CASSYFGEMNTEAFF,TGTGCCAGCAGTTACTTTGGAGAGATGAACACTGAAGCTTTCTTT
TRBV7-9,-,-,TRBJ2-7,CASSRGAYEQYF,TGTGCCAGCAGCCGCGGTGCCTACGAGCAGTACTTC
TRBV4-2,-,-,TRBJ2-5,CASSQGTAGTTQYF,TGTGCCAGCAGCCAAGGAACCGCGGGGACGACCCAGTACTTC
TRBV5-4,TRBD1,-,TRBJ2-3,CASSFDRGTDTQYF,TGTGCCAGCAGCTTTGACAGGGGCACAGATACGCAGTATTTT
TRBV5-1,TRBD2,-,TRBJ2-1,CASSPLGLAGAPNNEQFF,TGCGCCAGCAGCCCCCTAGGACTAGCGGGAGCCCCAAACAATGAGCAGTTCTTC
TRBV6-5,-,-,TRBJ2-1,CASGLVRGADEQFF,TGTGCCAGCGGGCTAGTCAGGGGGGCCGATGAGCAGTTCTTC
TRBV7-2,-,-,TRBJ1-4,CASSAGVNEKLFF,TGTGCCAGCAGCGCAGGGGTGAATGAAAAACTGTTTTTT
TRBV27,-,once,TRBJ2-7,CASSVLTGKQYF,TGTGCCAGCAGTGTCCTCACAGGGAAGCAGTACTTC
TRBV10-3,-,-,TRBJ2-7,CAIRSGEGEQYF,TGTGCCATCCGCTCTGGCGAGGGCGAGCAGTACTTC